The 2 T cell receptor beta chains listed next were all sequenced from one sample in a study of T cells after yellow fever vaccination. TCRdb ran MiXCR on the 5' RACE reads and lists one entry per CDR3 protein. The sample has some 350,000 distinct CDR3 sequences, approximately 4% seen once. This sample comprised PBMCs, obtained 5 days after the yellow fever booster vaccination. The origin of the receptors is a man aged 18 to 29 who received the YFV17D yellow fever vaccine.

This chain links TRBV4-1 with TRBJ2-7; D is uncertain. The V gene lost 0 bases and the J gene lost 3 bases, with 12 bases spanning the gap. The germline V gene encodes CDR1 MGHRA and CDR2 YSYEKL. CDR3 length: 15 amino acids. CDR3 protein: CASSQDLTVLYEQYF. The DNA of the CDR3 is TGCGCCAGCAGCCAAGATCTTACAGTCCTCTACGAGCAGTACTTC.

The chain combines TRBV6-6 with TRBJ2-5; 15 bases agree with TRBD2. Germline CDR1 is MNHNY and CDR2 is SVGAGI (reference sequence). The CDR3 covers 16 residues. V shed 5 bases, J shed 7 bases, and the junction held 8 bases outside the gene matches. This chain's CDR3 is CASSIGLAGGPGTQYF. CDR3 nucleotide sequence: TGTGCCAGCAGTATCGGACTAGCGGGGGGGCCCGGGACCCAGTACTTC.